This note documents a single T cell receptor beta chain sequence. Its antigen is not identified. The entry originates in a study of shared clonotypes between healthy human individuals. Study details: Donors had three CD4 naive, three CD4 memory, two CD8 naive and one CD8 memory plate apiece.

Terminally differentiated effector memory CD45RA+ cells were excluded by CCR7 positive selection of CD45RO-negative cells. Healthy HIV-negative adults with no recent acute infections or vaccinations were recruited as donors. Study findings and constraints: Donors were few, which limited the genetic and exposure-history diversity represented.

The table came from immunoSEQ multiplex PCR; TCRdb's copy has only in-frame clones and leaves some out. This table has around 600,000 clones, more than 95% appearing once. The material sequenced was naive CD8+ T cells sorted from blood. The sequence was obtained from a man under 40 in good health.

The CDR3 protein is CASRPLRGHYEQYF. The CDR3 region has the DNA TGTGCCAGCAGACCTTTGCGAGGCCACTACGAGCAGTACTTC. The chain couples TRBV5-8 to TRBJ2-7; D gene ambiguous. Deletions cut 5 bases from V and 3 bases from J, with 15 bases between. The CDR3 sequence is 14 residues long. From germline, CDR1 is SGHTS and CDR2 YDEGEE.